What follows are 32 T cell receptor beta chains derived from one specimen sequenced in a study of chemoradiotherapy in HPV16-positive cancers. The protocol was immunoSEQ multiplex PCR, while the TCRdb copy is restricted to in-frame clones and leaves out a portion. The sample carries approximately 11,000 clones, roughly 82% recorded once. The specimen was blood, collected from a patient who underwent chemoradiotherapy. The receptors derive from a human donor with HPV-associated anogenital cancer.

The chain carries TRBV27 and TRBJ2-7; either TRBD1 or TRBD2 may fit D (5 bases each). The V gene lost 7 bases and the J gene lost 0 bases, with 10 bases spanning the gap. The CDR3 length is 13 residues. Germline loops: CDR1 MNHEY, CDR2 SMNVEV (reference sequence). CDR3 protein: CASMGRPSYEQYF. The DNA of the CDR3 is TGTGCCAGCATGGGACGCCCCTCCTACGAGCAGTACTTC.

The chain joins TRBV5-1 to TRBJ1-4, with a weak D call TRBD1 (5 bases). Germline V gene data show CDR1 as SGHRS and CDR2 as YFSETQ. The CDR3 length is 14 residues. The V and J ends lost 6 bases and 4 bases respectively, with 13 bases between them. The CDR3 DNA reads as TGCGCCAGCACCCCGGGACCGAGTAATGAAAAACTGTTTTTT. The encoded protein is CASTPGPSNEKLFF.

This chain uses TRBV6-6 with TRBJ1-2; perhaps TRBD1 as D (5 bases). This CDR3 is 15 amino acids long. Looked up from germline, CDR1 is MNHNY and CDR2 is SVGAGI (reference sequence). Trimming removed 6 bases at V and 5 bases at J, with 19 bases between. This CDR3 reads CASSADWDGLYGYTF. CDR3 bases: TGTGCCAGCAGCGCCGATTGGGACGGCCTTTATGGCTACACCTTC.

This clone has just one count. This chain uses TRBV5-1 with TRBJ1-1; D ambiguous. Trimming cost V 0 bases and J 1 base, with 10 bases left between them. CDR3 length: 15 residues. From germline, CDR1 is SGHRS and CDR2 YFSETQ. The CDR3 sequence is CASSLEPPGNTEAFF. DNA for the CDR3: TGCGCCAGCAGCTTGGAGCCTCCGGGGAACACTGAAGCTTTCTTT.

This chain uses TRBV27 with TRBJ2-7, with D uncertain. The germline V and J ends were trimmed by 2 bases and 1 base, with 6 bases remaining between them. The length of the CDR3 is 13 residues. The germline V gene has CDR1 MNHEY and CDR2 SMNVEV (reference sequence). The CDR3 nucleotides are TGTGCCAGCAGTTTAGCCAGGTCCTACGAGCAGTACTTC. This codes for CASSLARSYEQYF.

A single count supports this clone. At one end, the junction sequence differs from germline, possibly due to a read error. V is TRBV10-2 and J is TRBJ2-1; unclear D gene. The length of the CDR3 is 14 residues. Per germline, CDR1 WSHSY and CDR2 SAAADI. This chain's CDR3 is CASSAGSWYNEQFF. The CDR3 nucleotides read TGCGCCAGTAGTGCAGGCTCGTGGTACAATGAGCAGTTCTTC.

The chain recombines TRBV11-1 with TRBJ1-1; D uncertain. Looked up from germline, CDR1 is SGHAT and CDR2 is FQDESV (reference sequence). CDR3 length: 15 amino acids. Trimming shortened V by 2 bases and J by 2 bases, and 12 bases separated the two germline ends. This CDR3 reads CASSLLWEGNTEAFF. CDR3 nucleotide sequence: TGTGCCAGCAGCTTATTGTGGGAGGGCAACACTGAAGCTTTCTTT.

The V call is TRBV29-1, the J call TRBJ1-1; D call uncertain. The ends were cut back, 3 bases at V and 8 bases at J, with 16 bases in the middle. Germline V gene sequence: CDR1 SQVTM, CDR2 ANQGSEA. The CDR3 contains 13 residues. In nucleotides, the CDR3 is TGCAGCGTTGAGACGTTTCAGGTGTCGGAAGCTTTCTTT. Residues: CSVETFQVSEAFF. The variable domain in full, with the rest retrieved from reference TRBV29-1 and TRBJ1-1, is SAVISQKPSRDICQRGTSLTIQCQVDSQVTMMFWYRQQPGQSLTLIATANQGSEATYESGFVIDKFPISRPNLTFSTLTVSNMSPEDSSIYLCSVETFQVSEAFFGQGTRLTVV.

The DNA for the CDR3 is TGTGCCAGCGGCCGGGACTTAGAGGAGACCCAGTACTTC. Translating it yields CASGRDLEETQYF. This chain connects TRBV2 to TRBJ2-5; D might be TRBD2 (6 bases). CDR1 and CDR2 from the germline V gene are SNHLY and FYNNEI. The germline V and J ends were trimmed by 8 bases and 5 bases, with 15 bases remaining between them. The CDR3 is 13 amino acids. Full variable domain (rest looked up from reference TRBV2 and TRBJ2-5): EPEVTQTPSHQVTQMGQEVILRCVPISNHLYFYWYRQILGQKVEFLVSFYNNEISEKSEIFDDQFSVERPDGSNFTLKIRSTKLEDSAMYFCASGRDLEETQYFGPGTRLLVL.

The table lists this clone with a few counts. The chain is built from TRBV19 and TRBJ2-1, with D perhaps matching TRBD1 (5 bases). CDR1 LNHDA and CDR2 SQIVND come from the germline V gene (reference sequence). V gave up 3 bases and J gave up 4 bases, with 13 bases separating them. This CDR3 has 15 residues. The CDR3 DNA reads as TGTGCCAGTAGTATCGACAGCCGTTCTTACAATGAGCAGTTCTTC. Translating gives CASSIDSRSYNEQFF.

V gene TRBV7-8 combines with J gene TRBJ1-2, with 10 nucleotides matching TRBD1. The CDR3 runs 15 residues. The V gene's germline CDR1 is SGHVS and CDR2 FQNEAQ. Germline trimming cut 5 bases from V and 6 bases from J; bases unmatched to any gene: 9. CDR3 nucleotides: TGTGCCAGCAGCCTCTCCGGGACAGGGGCGGATGGCTACACCTTC. It yields the protein CASSLSGTGADGYTF. Filled out from reference TRBV7-8 and TRBJ1-2, the complete variable domain reads GAGVSQSPRYKVAKRGQDVALRCDPISGHVSLFWYQQALGQGPEFLTYFQNEAQLDKSGLPSDRFFAERPEGSVSTLKIQRTQQEDSAVYLCASSLSGTGADGYTFGSGTRLTVV.

The table lists this clone with a count of one. The rearrangement joins TRBV5-1 to TRBJ1-2, with 7 bases that match TRBD1. The CDR3 covers 14 residues. Looked up from germline, CDR1 is SGHRS and CDR2 is YFSETQ. With V trimmed by 2 bases and J by 7 bases, 8 bases remained unmatched. CDR3 coding DNA: TGCGCCAGCAGCTTAATGGGAGGGGGCAGTGGCTACACCTTC. The encoded protein is CASSLMGGGSGYTF.

V usage is TRBV7-8 and J usage is TRBJ1-1; TRBD1 matches at 7 bases. Trimming took 7 bases from V and 5 from J; bases not matched to a gene: 19. Per the germline V gene, CDR1 is SGHVS and CDR2 is FQNEAQ. This CDR3 is 17 amino acids long. The chain's CDR3 is CASTSRGGLDPGTEAFF. CDR3 sequence (DNA): TGTGCCAGCACCAGCAGGGGGGGTCTGGATCCGGGGACTGAAGCTTTCTTT. The variable domain in full, completed from reference TRBV7-8 and TRBJ1-1, reads GAGVSQSPRYKVAKRGQDVALRCDPISGHVSLFWYQQALGQGPEFLTYFQNEAQLDKSGLPSDRFFAERPEGSVSTLKIQRTQQEDSAVYLCASTSRGGLDPGTEAFFGQGTRLTVV.

In its sample, this clone was seen a few times. The chain carries TRBV10-1 and TRBJ2-7, with D perhaps TRBD1 or TRBD2 (6 bases each). CDR1 is WNHNN and CDR2 is SYGVQD in the germline V gene (reference sequence). The CDR3 spans 13 residues. Trimming took off 3 bases at V and 4 bases at J, with 10 bases between the two ends. CDR3: CASSEIGGYEQYF. CDR3 coding DNA: TGCGCCAGCAGTGAAATAGGGGGGTACGAGCAGTACTTC.

The chain carries TRBV5-6 and TRBJ1-2; D ambiguous. Germline CDR1 reads SGHDT; CDR2 reads YYEEEE. The CDR3 length is 14 residues. Between the trimmed V and J ends, which lost 2 bases and 5 bases, there was a span of 13 bases. This chain's CDR3 is CASSFFGVLYGYTF. In nucleotides, the CDR3 is TGTGCCAGCAGCTTCTTCGGCGTCTTATATGGCTACACCTTC.

This chain connects TRBV7-2 to TRBJ2-1; D remains unclear. This CDR3 region has 13 residues. With 3 bases removed from V and 4 bases from J, the gap between germline ends came to 7 bases. Germline-derived CDR1 and CDR2 are SGHTA and FQGNSA. CDR3 in DNA: TGTGCCAGCAGCTTGGCCAATTACAATGAGCAGTTCTTC. Its translation is CASSLANYNEQFF.

DNA for the CDR3: TGCGCCAGCAGCTGGATGGGTGACATATACGAGCAGTACTTC. Amino acids: CASSWMGDIYEQYF. The chain is built from TRBV5-1 and TRBJ2-7; D gene ambiguous. Trimming left V 3 bases short and J 4 bases short, with 14 bases between. The CDR3 is 14 residues long. Germline V gives CDR1 SGHRS, CDR2 YFSETQ.

The chain employs TRBV7-8 and TRBJ1-1; D not resolved. The length of the CDR3 is 12 residues. The germline V gene encodes CDR1 SGHVS and CDR2 FQNEAQ. The germline V and J ends were trimmed by 5 bases and 2 bases, with 6 bases remaining between them. For the CDR3, the DNA is TGTGCCAGCAGCCTTACAAACACTGAAGCTTTCTTT. As protein: CASSLTNTEAFF.

The rearrangement joins TRBV6-6 to TRBJ1-4; D not certain. V dropped 5 bases and J dropped 4 bases, with 5 bases sitting between them. Per germline, CDR1 MNHNY and CDR2 SVGAGI (reference sequence). CDR3 length equals 12 residues. CDR3 coding DNA: TGTGCCAGCAGTCCGTATAATGAAAAACTGTTTTTT. It specifies CASSPYNEKLFF.

This sequence joins TRBV7-3 and TRBJ1-1; no definite D call. The CDR3 is 14 amino acids. The V and J ends lost 1 base and 0 bases respectively, with 6 bases between them. Germline values: CDR1 SGHTA, CDR2 FQGTGA. CDR3 amino acids: CASSLIGVNTEAFF. In nucleotides, the CDR3 is TGTGCCAGCAGCTTAATTGGGGTGAACACTGAAGCTTTCTTT.

This chain joins TRBV6-9 and TRBJ1-6; 8 nucleotides agree with TRBD1. CDR3 length: 15 residues. Per the germline V gene, CDR1 is MNHGY and CDR2 is SVAAGI. Trimming at V came to 3 bases and at J to 7 bases, leaving 5 bases not matched to a gene. CDR3 loop: CASSYFGQGNSPLHF. As DNA, the CDR3 is TGTGCCAGCAGTTACTTCGGACAGGGAAATTCACCCCTCCACTTT.

The rearrangement joins TRBV7-9 to TRBJ2-7; TRBD2 matches at 10 bases. The CDR3 runs 16 residues. In germline, CDR1 is SEHNR, CDR2 FQNEAQ (reference sequence). V shed 6 bases and J 2 bases; nucleotides not matched to a gene: 10. The CDR3 coding sequence is TGTGCCAGCAGTTCCGGGACTAGCGAAAATACCTACGAGCAGTACTTC. It is translated as CASSSGTSENTYEQYF.

The chain uses TRBV7-3 and TRBJ2-2; the D gene is possibly TRBD2 (6 bases). Deletions cut 4 bases from V and 5 bases from J, with 14 bases between. The germline V gene encodes CDR1 SGHTA and CDR2 FQGTGA. The length of the CDR3 is 15 residues. CDR3 loop: CASSSSTGGTGELFF. CDR3 DNA: TGTGCCAGCAGCTCTTCGACCGGAGGGACCGGGGAGCTGTTTTTT.

This clone occurred once. V usage is TRBV7-9 and J usage is TRBJ2-3; D uncertain. The V end was cut by 4 bases, the J end by 4 bases, with 15 bases between. Germline V CDR1 and CDR2: SEHNR, FQNEAQ (reference sequence). The CDR3 runs to 15 residues. CDR3 bases: TGTGCCAGCAGCTCCATCGCGGTAGCCCCAGATACGCAGTATTTT. This translates into CASSSIAVAPDTQYF.

This chain joins TRBV9 and TRBJ2-1; TRBD2 aligns across 8 bases. Germline V CDR1 and CDR2: SGDLS, YYNGEE. Trimming removed 0 bases from V and 8 bases from J; junction bases left unmatched: 4. The CDR3 sequence is 14 residues long. CDR3 DNA: TGTGCCAGCAGCGTAGCGGGGGGGACGGATGAGCAGTTCTTC. Amino acids: CASSVAGGTDEQFF.

The chain links TRBV19 to TRBJ2-2; 8 positions agree with TRBD2. J was trimmed by 6 bases and V by 4 bases; bases with no gene match: 7. CDR1 is LNHDA and CDR2 is SQIVND in the germline V gene (reference sequence). The CDR3 sequence is 15 residues long. The CDR3 loop reads CASSTGTRGAGELFF. The CDR3 nucleotides are TGTGCCAGTAGTACTGGGACTAGGGGGGCCGGGGAGCTGTTTTTT.

V gene TRBV18 combines with J gene TRBJ1-5; D perhaps matches TRBD1 (5 bases). Trimming pared 4 bases from V and 4 bases from J, leaving 17 bases between. The length of the CDR3 is 16 residues. Germline CDR1 reads KGHSH; CDR2 reads LQKENI. The CDR3 DNA sequence: TGTGCCAGCTCACTCCAGCCGGACAATAGGAATCAGCCCCAGCATTTT. This encodes CASSLQPDNRNQPQHF.

The V gene is TRBV9, the J gene TRBJ2-3; TRBD2 agrees at 10 bases. Germline CDR1 reads SGDLS; CDR2 reads YYNGEE. The CDR3 runs 15 residues. V shed 4 bases and J 4 bases; nucleotides not matched to a gene: 6. CDR3 region: CASSPAGGPSDTQYF. The CDR3 region has the DNA TGTGCCAGCAGCCCAGCGGGGGGGCCTTCAGATACGCAGTATTTT. Variable domain in full (rest from reference TRBV9 and TRBJ2-3): DSGVTQTPKHLITATGQRVTLRCSPRSGDLSVYWYQQSLDQGLQFLIQYYNGEERAKGNILERFSAQQFPDLHSELNLSSLELGDSALYFCASSPAGGPSDTQYFGPGTRLTVL.

This clone was seen a few times. The chain has TRBV7-9 and TRBJ2-7; D unclear. The CDR3 is 11 residues long. CDR1 and CDR2 (germline): SEHNR, FQNEAQ (reference sequence). Trimming cost V 10 bases and J 5 bases, with 12 bases left between them. The CDR3 region is CATRLRDEQYF. CDR3 coding DNA: TGTGCCACCAGACTCCGGGACGAGCAGTACTTC.

This chain joins TRBV5-6 and TRBJ1-4, with 7 positions matching TRBD1. This CDR3 region has 15 residues. The junction had 3 bases not matched to a gene; V was cut back by 0 bases and J by 4 bases. Germline CDR1 and CDR2: SGHDT and YYEEEE. CDR3 sequence (DNA): TGTGCCAGCAGCTTGGTTGGGACAGTTAATGAAAAACTGTTTTTT. Translating gives CASSLVGTVNEKLFF.

V gene TRBV9 combines with J gene TRBJ2-2; D is unresolved. CDR1 is SGDLS and CDR2 is YYNGEE in the germline V gene. V was pared by 2 bases and J by 6 bases, with 5 bases between. CDR3 length: 12 amino acids. CDR3 bases: TGTGCCAGCAGCGTTTCATCCGGGGAGCTGTTTTTT. This sequence encodes CASSVSSGELFF.

This rearrangement joins TRBV5-8 to TRBJ2-7; TRBD2 might be the D (6 bases). Between the trimmed V and J ends, which lost 4 bases and 6 bases, there was a span of 14 bases. This CDR3 has 13 residues. Germline V gene sequence: CDR1 SGHTS, CDR2 YDEGEE. The CDR3 DNA reads as TGTGCCAGCAGCCTGGGAGGACCTGCCGAGCAGTACTTC. It translates to CASSLGGPAEQYF.